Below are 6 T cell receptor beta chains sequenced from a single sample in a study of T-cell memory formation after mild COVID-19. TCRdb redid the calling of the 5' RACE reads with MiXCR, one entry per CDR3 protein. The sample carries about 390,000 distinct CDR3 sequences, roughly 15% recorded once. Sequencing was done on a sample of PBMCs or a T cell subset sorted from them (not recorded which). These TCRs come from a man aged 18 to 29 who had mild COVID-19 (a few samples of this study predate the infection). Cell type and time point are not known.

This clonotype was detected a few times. The CDR3 DNA sequence: TGTGCCAGCACTTTGGGGGACGGCGGGCAGTACTTC. Translated, it gives CASTLGDGGQYF. J is TRBJ2-7 and V is TRBV6-2 or TRBV6-3; D is possibly TRBD1 or TRBD2 (5 bases each). The CDR3 consists of 12 residues. Germline assignment: CDR1 MNHEY and CDR2 SVGEGT. Trimming removed 7 bases at V and 9 bases at J, with 16 bases between.

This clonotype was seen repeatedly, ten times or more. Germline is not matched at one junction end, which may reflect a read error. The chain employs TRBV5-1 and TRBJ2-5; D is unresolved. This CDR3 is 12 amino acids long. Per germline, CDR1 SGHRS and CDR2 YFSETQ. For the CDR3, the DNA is TGTGCCAGCAGCTTGTCACAAGAGACCCAGTACTTC. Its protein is CASSLSQETQYF.

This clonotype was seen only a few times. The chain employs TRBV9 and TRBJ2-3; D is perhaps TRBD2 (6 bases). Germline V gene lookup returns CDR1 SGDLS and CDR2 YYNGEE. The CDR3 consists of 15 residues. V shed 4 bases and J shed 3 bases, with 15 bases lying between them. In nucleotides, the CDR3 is TGTGCCAGCAGCCCTTGGGGGGACTCTACAGATACGCAGTATTTT. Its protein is CASSPWGDSTDTQYF. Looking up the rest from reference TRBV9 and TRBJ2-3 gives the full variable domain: DSGVTQTPKHLITATGQRVTLRCSPRSGDLSVYWYQQSLDQGLQFLIQYYNGEERAKGNILERFSAQQFPDLHSELNLSSLELGDSALYFCASSPWGDSTDTQYFGPGTRLTVL.

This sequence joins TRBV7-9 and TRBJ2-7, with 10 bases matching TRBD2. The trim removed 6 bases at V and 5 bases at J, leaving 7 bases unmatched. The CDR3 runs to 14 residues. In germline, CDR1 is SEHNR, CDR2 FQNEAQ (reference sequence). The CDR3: CASRISGGAHEQYF. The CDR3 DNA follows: TGTGCCAGCAGAATAAGCGGGGGGGCGCACGAGCAGTACTTC.

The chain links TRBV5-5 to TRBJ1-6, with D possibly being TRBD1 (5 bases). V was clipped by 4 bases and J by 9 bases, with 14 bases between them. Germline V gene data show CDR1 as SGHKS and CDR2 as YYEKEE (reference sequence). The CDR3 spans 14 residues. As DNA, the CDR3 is TGTGCCAGCAGCCCCGGCGGGGCCGTTTCACCCCTCCACTTT. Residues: CASSPGGAVSPLHF.

CDR3 nucleotide sequence: TGTGCCAGCAGCTCCAGGGTCTCGCAAGAGACCCAGTACTTC. Translated, it gives CASSSRVSQETQYF. The chain combines TRBV7-8 with TRBJ2-5, with D possibly being TRBD1 (5 bases). The V and J ends lost 4 bases and 2 bases respectively, with 11 bases between them. This CDR3 comprises 14 residues. The germline gives CDR1 SGHVS, CDR2 FQNEAQ.